This T cell receptor (beta chain) comes out of a study of blood T cell repertoires in COVID-19. About the study: T cells, B-cell-depleted T cells, or PBMCs supplied cDNA or gDNA.

Germline lookup yields CDR1 WSHSY and CDR2 SAAADI. V was trimmed by 3 bases and J by 10 bases, leaving 16 bases between them. The CDR3 runs 14 residues. The method was immunoSEQ multiplex PCR; TCRdb's version includes in-frame clones alone and lacks a portion of them. In the table there are 150,000 to 200,000 clones, roughly 80% of which are singletons. This study enrolled people aged roughly 18 to 90 from under 25 US geographic areas. Participants were placed into cohorts based on the clinical history they reported. This TCR was sampled from a woman aged 60 to 75 with acute COVID-19. Sequencing was done on a sample of PBMCs or T cells enriched from blood (not recorded which). The chain couples TRBV10-2 to TRBJ2-1, with a tentative D call TRBD1 (6 bases). CDR3 bases: TGCGCCAGCAGTGATACGGGGTCAGGGGCGGAGCAGTTCTTC. This encodes CASSDTGSGAEQFF.